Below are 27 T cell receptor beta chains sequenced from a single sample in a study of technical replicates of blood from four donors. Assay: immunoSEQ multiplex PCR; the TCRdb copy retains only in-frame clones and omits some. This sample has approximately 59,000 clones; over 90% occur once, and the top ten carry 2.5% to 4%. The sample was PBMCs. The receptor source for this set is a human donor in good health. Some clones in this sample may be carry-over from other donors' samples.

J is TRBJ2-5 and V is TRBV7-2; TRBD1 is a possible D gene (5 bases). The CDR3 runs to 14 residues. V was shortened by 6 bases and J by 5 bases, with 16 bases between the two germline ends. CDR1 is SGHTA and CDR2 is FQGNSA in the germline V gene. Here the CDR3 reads CASSLGRSWETQYF. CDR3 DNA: TGTGCCAGCAGTTTGGGGCGGTCTTGGGAGACCCAGTACTTC.

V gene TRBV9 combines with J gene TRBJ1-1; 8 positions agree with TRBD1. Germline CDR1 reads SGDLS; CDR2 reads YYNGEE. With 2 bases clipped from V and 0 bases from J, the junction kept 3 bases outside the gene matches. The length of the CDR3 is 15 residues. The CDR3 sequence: CASSVTGALNTEAFF. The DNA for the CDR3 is TGTGCCAGCAGCGTGACAGGGGCCCTGAACACTGAAGCTTTCTTT.

The CDR3 sequence is CASSPDKSLRSYGYTF. The CDR3 DNA follows: TGTGCCAGCAGCCCCGACAAGTCTCTAAGGTCCTATGGCTACACCTTC. The chain joins TRBV7-9 to TRBJ1-2; no firm D call. The germline V gene encodes CDR1 SEHNR and CDR2 FQNEAQ (reference sequence). V was cut by 5 bases and J by 4 bases, with 20 bases left in between. CDR3 size: 16 residues.

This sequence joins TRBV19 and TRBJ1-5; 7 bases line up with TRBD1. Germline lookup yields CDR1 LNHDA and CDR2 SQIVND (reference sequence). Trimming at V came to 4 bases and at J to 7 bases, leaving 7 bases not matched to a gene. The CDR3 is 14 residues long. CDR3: CASSTRQGGQPQHF. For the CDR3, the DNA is TGTGCCAGTAGTACCCGACAGGGAGGCCAGCCCCAGCATTTT.

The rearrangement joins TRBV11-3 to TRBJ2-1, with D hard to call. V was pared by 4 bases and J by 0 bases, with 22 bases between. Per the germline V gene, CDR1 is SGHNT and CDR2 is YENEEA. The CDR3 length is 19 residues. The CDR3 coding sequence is TGTGCCAGCAGCTCCAGAGGCCCCGAGCAACGATACTCCTACAATGAGCAGTTCTTC. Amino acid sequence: CASSSRGPEQRYSYNEQFF.

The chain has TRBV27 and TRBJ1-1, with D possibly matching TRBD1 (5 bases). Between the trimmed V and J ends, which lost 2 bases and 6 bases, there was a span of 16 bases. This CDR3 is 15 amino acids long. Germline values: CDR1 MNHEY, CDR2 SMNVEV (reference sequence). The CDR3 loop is CASSLRQGPLAEAFF. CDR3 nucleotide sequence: TGTGCCAGCAGTTTAAGGCAGGGTCCTTTAGCTGAAGCTTTCTTT.

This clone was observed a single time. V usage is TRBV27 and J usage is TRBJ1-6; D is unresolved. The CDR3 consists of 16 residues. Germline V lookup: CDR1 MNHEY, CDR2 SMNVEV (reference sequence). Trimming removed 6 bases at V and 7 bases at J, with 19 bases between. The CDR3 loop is CASSAPGQPLNSPLHF. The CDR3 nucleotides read TGTGCCAGCAGCGCCCCTGGGCAGCCCCTCAATTCACCCCTCCACTTT.

CDR3: CASTSTGDRSPLHF. The CDR3 nucleotides are TGTGCCAGCACCTCGACAGGGGACCGCTCACCCCTCCACTTT. The chain employs TRBV6-5 and TRBJ1-6; 8 positions agree with TRBD1. Germline V CDR1 and CDR2: MNHEY, SVGAGI. V trimming: 7 bases; J trimming: 10 bases; junction bases outside the gene matches: 9. This CDR3 is 14 amino acids long.

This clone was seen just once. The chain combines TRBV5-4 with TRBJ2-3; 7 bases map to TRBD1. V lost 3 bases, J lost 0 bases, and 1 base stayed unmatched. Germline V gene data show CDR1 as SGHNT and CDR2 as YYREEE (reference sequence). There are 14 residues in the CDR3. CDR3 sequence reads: CASSSTGSTDTQYF. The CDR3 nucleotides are TGTGCCAGCAGCTCGACAGGGAGCACAGATACGCAGTATTTT.

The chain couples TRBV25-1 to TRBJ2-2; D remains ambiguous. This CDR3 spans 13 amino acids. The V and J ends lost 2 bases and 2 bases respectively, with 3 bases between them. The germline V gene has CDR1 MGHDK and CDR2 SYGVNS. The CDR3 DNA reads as TGTGCCAGCAGTGAACATAACACCGGGGAGCTGTTTTTT. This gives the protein CASSEHNTGELFF.

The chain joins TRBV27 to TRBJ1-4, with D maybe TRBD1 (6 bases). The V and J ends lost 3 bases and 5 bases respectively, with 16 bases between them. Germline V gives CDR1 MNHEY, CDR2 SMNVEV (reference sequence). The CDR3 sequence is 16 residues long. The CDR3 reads CASSLDSPEKNEKLFF. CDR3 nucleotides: TGTGCCAGCAGTTTGGACAGCCCAGAAAAGAATGAAAAACTGTTTTTT.

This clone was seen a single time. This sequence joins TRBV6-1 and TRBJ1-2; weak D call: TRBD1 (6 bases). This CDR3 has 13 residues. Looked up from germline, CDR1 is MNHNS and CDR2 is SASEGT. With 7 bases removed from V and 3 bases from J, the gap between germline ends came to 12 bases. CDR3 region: CASNPTGYYGYTF. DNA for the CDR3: TGTGCCAGCAACCCTACAGGGTACTATGGCTACACCTTC.

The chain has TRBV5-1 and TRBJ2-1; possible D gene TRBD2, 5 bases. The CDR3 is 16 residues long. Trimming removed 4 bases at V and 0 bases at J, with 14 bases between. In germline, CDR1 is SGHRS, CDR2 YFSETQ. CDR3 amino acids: CASSAGHISSYNEQFF. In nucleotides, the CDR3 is TGCGCCAGCAGCGCGGGTCACATTAGCTCCTACAATGAGCAGTTCTTC.

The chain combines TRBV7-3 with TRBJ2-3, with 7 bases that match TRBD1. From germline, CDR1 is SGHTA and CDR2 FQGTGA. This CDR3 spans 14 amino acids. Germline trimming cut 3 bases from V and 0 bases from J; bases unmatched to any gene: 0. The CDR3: CASSLGQSTDTQYF. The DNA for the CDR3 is TGTGCCAGCAGCTTGGGACAGAGCACAGATACGCAGTATTTT.

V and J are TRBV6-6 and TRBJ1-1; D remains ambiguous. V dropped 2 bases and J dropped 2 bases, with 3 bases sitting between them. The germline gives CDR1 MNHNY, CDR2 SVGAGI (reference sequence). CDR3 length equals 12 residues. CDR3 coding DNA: TGTGCCAGCAGTTACCCAAACACTGAAGCTTTCTTT. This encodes CASSYPNTEAFF.

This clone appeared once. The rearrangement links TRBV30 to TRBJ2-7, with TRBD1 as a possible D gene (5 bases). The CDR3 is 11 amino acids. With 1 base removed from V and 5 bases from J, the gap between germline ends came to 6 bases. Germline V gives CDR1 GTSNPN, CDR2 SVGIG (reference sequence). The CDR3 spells CAWSAGNEQYF. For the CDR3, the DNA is TGTGCCTGGAGTGCAGGGAACGAGCAGTACTTC.

CDR3 protein: CASSLVSSGYNEQFF. The CDR3 DNA is TGTGCCAGCAGCTTAGTTTCTAGCGGTTACAATGAGCAGTTCTTC. This chain connects TRBV7-2 to TRBJ2-1; 7 bases line up with TRBD2. V trimming: 1 base; J trimming: 4 bases; junction bases outside the gene matches: 4. This CDR3 is 15 amino acids long. The germline gives CDR1 SGHTA, CDR2 FQGNSA.

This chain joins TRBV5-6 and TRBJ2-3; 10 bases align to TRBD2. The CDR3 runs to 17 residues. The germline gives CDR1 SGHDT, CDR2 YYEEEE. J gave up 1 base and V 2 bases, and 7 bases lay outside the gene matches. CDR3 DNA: TGTGCCAGCAGCTTTGGGACTAGCGACTTCGGCACAGATACGCAGTATTTT. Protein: CASSFGTSDFGTDTQYF.

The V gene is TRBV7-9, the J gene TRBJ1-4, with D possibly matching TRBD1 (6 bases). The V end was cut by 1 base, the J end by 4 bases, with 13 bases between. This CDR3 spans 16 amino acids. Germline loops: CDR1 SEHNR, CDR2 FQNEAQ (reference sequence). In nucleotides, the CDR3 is TGTGCCAGCAGCTTAGGGCCGACAGGTCTTAATGAAAAACTGTTTTTT. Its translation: CASSLGPTGLNEKLFF.

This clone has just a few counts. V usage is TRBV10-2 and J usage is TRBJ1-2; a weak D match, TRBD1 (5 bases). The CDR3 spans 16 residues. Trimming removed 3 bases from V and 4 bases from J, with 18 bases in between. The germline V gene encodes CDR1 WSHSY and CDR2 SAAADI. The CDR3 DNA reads TGCGCCAGCAGTGAAACGCGACGGACATTTGGCTATGGCTACACCTTC. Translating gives CASSETRRTFGYGYTF.

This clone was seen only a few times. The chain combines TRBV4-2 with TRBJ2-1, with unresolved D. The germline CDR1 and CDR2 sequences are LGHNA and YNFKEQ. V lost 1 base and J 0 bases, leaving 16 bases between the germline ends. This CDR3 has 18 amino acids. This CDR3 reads CASSQGLGPSTSYNEQFF. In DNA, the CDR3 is TGTGCCAGCAGCCAAGGGCTTGGGCCAAGCACCTCCTACAATGAGCAGTTCTTC.

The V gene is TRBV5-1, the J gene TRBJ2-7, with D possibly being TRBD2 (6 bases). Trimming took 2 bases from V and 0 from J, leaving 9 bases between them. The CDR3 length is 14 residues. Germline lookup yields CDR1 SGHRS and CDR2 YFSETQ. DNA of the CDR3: TGCGCCAGCAGCTTCGGGCGGGGCTCCTACGAGCAGTACTTC. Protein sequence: CASSFGRGSYEQYF. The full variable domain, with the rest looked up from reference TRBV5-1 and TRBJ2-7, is KAGVTQTPRYLIKTRGQQVTLSCSPISGHRSVSWYQQTPGQGLQFLFEYFSETQRNKGNFPGRFSGRQFSNSRSEMNVSTLELGDSALYLCASSFGRGSYEQYFGPGTRLTVT.

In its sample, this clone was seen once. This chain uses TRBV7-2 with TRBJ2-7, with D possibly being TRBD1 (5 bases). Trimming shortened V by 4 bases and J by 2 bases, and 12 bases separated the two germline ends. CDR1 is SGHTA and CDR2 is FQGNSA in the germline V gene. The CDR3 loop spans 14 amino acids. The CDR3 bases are TGTGCCAGCAGCTGGAAGGTAGGGGCCTACGAGCAGTACTTC. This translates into CASSWKVGAYEQYF.

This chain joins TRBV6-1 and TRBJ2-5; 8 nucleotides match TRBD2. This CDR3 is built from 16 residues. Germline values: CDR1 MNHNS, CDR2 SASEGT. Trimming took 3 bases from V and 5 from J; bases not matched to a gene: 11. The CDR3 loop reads CASSDTRLARGETQYF. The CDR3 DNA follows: TGTGCCAGCAGTGACACAAGACTAGCGCGGGGGGAGACCCAGTACTTC.

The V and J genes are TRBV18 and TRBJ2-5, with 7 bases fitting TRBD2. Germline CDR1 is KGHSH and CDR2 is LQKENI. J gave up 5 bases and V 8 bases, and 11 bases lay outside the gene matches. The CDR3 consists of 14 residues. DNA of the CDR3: TGTGCCAGCACGAACCAACTAGCGACCGAGACCCAGTACTTC. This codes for CASTNQLATETQYF.

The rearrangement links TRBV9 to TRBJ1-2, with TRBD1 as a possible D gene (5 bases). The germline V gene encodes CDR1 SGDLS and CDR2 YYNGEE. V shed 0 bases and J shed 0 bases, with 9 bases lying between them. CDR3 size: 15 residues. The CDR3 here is CASSVDVGANYGYTF. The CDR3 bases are TGTGCCAGCAGCGTAGACGTAGGGGCTAACTATGGCTACACCTTC.

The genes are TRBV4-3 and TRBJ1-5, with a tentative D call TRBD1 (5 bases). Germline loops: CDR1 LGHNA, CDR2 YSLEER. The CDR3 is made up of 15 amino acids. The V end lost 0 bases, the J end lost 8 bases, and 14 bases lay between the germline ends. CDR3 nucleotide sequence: TGCGCCAGCAGCCAAGATCCCGACAGTGGGAAGCCCCAGCATTTT. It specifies CASSQDPDSGKPQHF.